The 12 T cell receptor beta chains below all came from one sample that was sequenced in a study of blood T cells in healthy people across ages. Next came a second PCR, run for roughly 7 to 12 cycles, which used a sample-barcoded 5' primer along with a J-beta primer mix. One entry per CDR3 protein results from TCRdb running MiXCR on the 5' RACE reads. The sample holds approximately 770,000 distinct CDR3 sequences, about three fifths seen once. Sequencing used blood. The receptor source for this set is a man between 25 and 39 years old in good health.

The chain uses TRBV29-1 and TRBJ2-3; 10 positions agree with TRBD1. The V gene's germline CDR1 is SQVTM and CDR2 ANQGSEA. V trimming: 7 bases; J trimming: 6 bases; junction bases outside the gene matches: 7. The length of the CDR3 is 13 residues. CDR3 DNA: TGCAGCGGGGGACAGGGGAATTGGGATACGCAGTATTTT. This gives the protein CSGGQGNWDTQYF.

This chain uses TRBV7-2 with TRBJ2-1, with TRBD2 as a possible D gene (6 bases). Germline assignment: CDR1 SGHTA and CDR2 FQGNSA. CDR3 length: 17 amino acids. Deletions cut 5 bases from V and 2 bases from J, with 19 bases between. CDR3 amino acids: CASSESGAGSPYNEQFF. CDR3 DNA: TGTGCCAGCAGCGAAAGTGGGGCGGGGAGTCCCTACAATGAGCAGTTCTTC.

The CDR3 sequence: CSAPASGGVETQYF. CDR3 sequence (DNA): TGCAGTGCTCCGGCCAGCGGGGGGGTGGAGACCCAGTACTTC. This chain uses TRBV20-1 with TRBJ2-5, with 10 bases lining up with TRBD2. The CDR3 is 14 amino acids. Germline assignment: CDR1 DFQATT and CDR2 SNEGSKA (reference sequence). The V gene end was trimmed by 5 bases and the J gene end by 5 bases; junction bases not matched to a gene: 8.

This rearrangement joins TRBV6-1 to TRBJ1-5; D is unresolved. V shed 3 bases and J shed 7 bases, with 7 bases lying between them. Germline CDR1 MNHNS, CDR2 SASEGT. There are 12 residues in the CDR3. The CDR3: CASSDSLQPQHF. The CDR3 DNA reads TGTGCCAGCAGTGATTCGTTACAGCCCCAGCATTTT.

The chain links TRBV11-2 to TRBJ2-3, with D possibly TRBD1 on 5 matching bases. The CDR3 contains 15 residues. Per germline, CDR1 SGHAT and CDR2 FQNNGV. V lost 1 base and J 0 bases, leaving 8 bases between the germline ends. The CDR3 loop reads CASSLVYRSTDTQYF. CDR3 coding DNA: TGTGCCAGCAGCTTAGTCTACAGGAGCACAGATACGCAGTATTTT.

This clonotype was seen a single time. The CDR3 loop is CASSDRSDYEQYF. The CDR3 DNA is TGTGCCAGTAGCGACAGGTCTGACTACGAGCAGTACTTC. The V gene is TRBV19, the J gene TRBJ2-7; D might be TRBD1 (6 bases). In germline, CDR1 is LNHDA, CDR2 SQIVND (reference sequence). Between the trimmed V and J ends, which lost 6 bases and 3 bases, there was a span of 12 bases. CDR3 size: 13 residues.

The rearrangement joins TRBV7-9 to TRBJ1-2; D gene uncertain. Germline lookup yields CDR1 SEHNR and CDR2 FQNEAQ (reference sequence). The CDR3 has 14 amino acids. Trimming left V 0 bases short and J 6 bases short, with 11 bases between. CDR3 loop: CASSLAMGRDGYTF. In DNA, the CDR3 is TGTGCCAGCAGCTTAGCGATGGGTCGGGATGGCTACACCTTC.

The chain links TRBV20-1 to TRBJ2-1, with TRBD2 as a possible D gene (5 bases). Trimming took off 1 base at V and 9 bases at J, with 16 bases between the two ends. CDR1 is DFQATT and CDR2 is SNEGSKA in the germline V gene (reference sequence). The CDR3 contains 14 residues. The CDR3 nucleotides read TGCAGTGCTAGAGTCCCTTCAGCGGTCGGTGAGCAGTTCTTC. Translation gives CSARVPSAVGEQFF.

The chain carries TRBV20-1 and TRBJ1-2, with TRBD1 identical over 9 bases. After removal of 3 bases from V and 4 bases from J, the junction contained 6 bases not matched to a gene. Germline lookup yields CDR1 DFQATT and CDR2 SNEGSKA (reference sequence). The CDR3 loop spans 14 amino acids. In DNA form, the CDR3 reads TGCAGTGCTAGCATCATGGACAGGGGCTATGGCTACACCTTC. This encodes CSASIMDRGYGYTF.

In this sample, this clonotype turned up a few times. The rearrangement joins TRBV7-3 to TRBJ2-4; 14 bases are shared with TRBD2. The J call is doubtful: the DNA matches TRBJ2-7 better. The CDR3 sequence is 13 residues long. Germline loops: CDR1 SGHTA, CDR2 FQGTGA. CDR3 coding DNA: TGTGCCAGCGGGACTAGCGGGAGTCCCGAGCAGTACTTC. This translates into CASGTSGSPEQYF.

In its sample, this clonotype was seen a few times. The J gene is TRBJ2-1, the V gene TRBV7-9; D gene ambiguous. The CDR3 is made up of 13 amino acids. Germline V gene data show CDR1 as SEHNR and CDR2 as FQNEAQ (reference sequence). The V and J ends lost 5 bases and 5 bases respectively, with 10 bases between them. CDR3 nucleotides: TGTGCCAGCAGCGTATATCCGGACAATGAGCAGTTCTTC. Translation gives CASSVYPDNEQFF.

A single count supports this clonotype. V usage is TRBV6-2 or TRBV6-3 and J usage is TRBJ2-5; 7 nucleotides align to TRBD1. The V gene's germline CDR1 is MNHEY and CDR2 SVGEGT. The V and J ends lost 4 bases and 4 bases, in that order; junction bases with no gene match: 9. The CDR3 length is 15 residues. The CDR3: CASSFLGDRVETQYF. The CDR3 DNA sequence: TGTGCCAGCAGTTTCCTCGGCGACAGGGTAGAGACCCAGTACTTC.